Below are 2 T cell receptor beta chains sequenced from a single sample in a study of T cells expressing NK-cell markers. Following a re-call of the 5' RACE reads, TCRdb has one entry per CDR3 protein and lacks DNA. Found here are around 550,000 distinct CDR3 sequences; the top ten clones hold approximately 3.6%. The sample consisted of blood T cells: a sorted CD56 or NKG2C T cell subset, CD4+ or CD8+ T cells, or bulk PBMC T cells (not recorded which). The receptors here all came from a young man in good health.

The rearrangement uses TRBV27 and TRBJ1-1; TCRdb designates TRBD1, a call that cannot be tested without DNA. Germline CDR1 and CDR2: MNHEY and SMNVEV (reference sequence). The CDR3 length is 15 residues. The CDR3 loop is CASISTGTGSTEAFF.

The chain has TRBV15 and TRBJ2-1. The CDR3 is 18 amino acids. The germline V gene has CDR1 LNHNV and CDR2 YYDKDF (reference sequence). CDR3 sequence reads: CATSSPPEGVLSYNEQFF.